These 28 T cell receptor beta chains were sequenced from one sample in a study of cytomegalovirus exposure and HLA in healthy donors (dated by TCRdb to between 2016 and 2019). Library prep was done by the immunoSEQ multiplex PCR assay. A mixture of 60 forward primers for TCR Vbeta segments and 13 reverse primers for TCR Jbeta segments was used in the multiplex PCR. In its TCRdb copy, this immuneACCESS table keeps in-frame sequences only and misses some clones. Where compared with another copy, unresolved V genes explain less than half of these, and the others have no known cause. This sample comprises over 150,000 clones, more than 70% of them detected only once. Clones ranked in the top ten supply around 0.41% of the sample. Sequenced input: PBMCs. All receptors derive from a boy younger than 10 in good health and CMV-seronegative.

The chain joins TRBV7-2 to TRBJ2-3, with TRBD2 identical over 7 bases. Losses at the gene ends were 2 bases for V and 6 bases for J; bases not matched to a gene: 5. The CDR3 sequence is 14 residues long. CDR1 SGHTA and CDR2 FQGNSA come from the germline V gene. This CDR3 is CASSLRTSVDTQYF. DNA for the CDR3: TGTGCCAGCAGCTTACGTACTAGCGTTGATACGCAGTATTTT. The full variable domain, in which reference TRBV7-2 and TRBJ2-3 provide the parts outside the CDR3, is GAGVSQSPSNKVTEKGKDVELRCDPISGHTALYWYRQSLGQGLEFLIYFQGNSAPDKSGLPSDRFSAERTGGSVSTLTIQRTQQEDSAVYLCASSLRTSVDTQYFGPGTRLTVL.

The chain has TRBV19 and TRBJ2-3; 7 nucleotides line up with TRBD1. The germline gives CDR1 LNHDA, CDR2 SQIVND (reference sequence). This CDR3 region has 16 residues. V dropped 6 bases and J dropped 2; count of bases not matched to a gene: 11. Here the CDR3 DNA reads TGTGCCAGTAGCCGCCGGTCAGGGGGAACCACAGATACGCAGTATTTT. It encodes CASSRRSGGTTDTQYF. Full variable domain (rest looked up from reference TRBV19 and TRBJ2-3): DGGITQSPKYLFRKEGQNVTLSCEQNLNHDAMYWYRQDPGQGLRLIYYSQIVNDFQKGDIAEGYSVSREKKESFPLTVTSAQKNPTAFYLCASSRRSGGTTDTQYFGPGTRLTVL.

The V and J genes are TRBV7-6 and TRBJ2-7; D might be TRBD2 (6 bases). The CDR3 is 14 residues long. Germline CDR1 reads SGHVS; CDR2 reads FNYEAQ. Trimming stripped 4 bases from V and 2 bases from J, with 12 bases between. The CDR3 nucleotides read TGTGCCAGCAGCTCCGGGACTGAGCCCTACGAGCAGTACTTC. Translated: CASSSGTEPYEQYF. Drawing the rest from reference TRBV7-6 and TRBJ2-7, the complete variable domain is GAGVSQSPRYKVTKRGQDVALRCDPISGHVSLYWYRQALGQGPEFLTYFNYEAQQDKSGLPNDRFSAERPEGSISTLTIQRTEQRDSAMYRCASSSGTEPYEQYFGPGTRLTVT.

The rearrangement uses TRBV19 and TRBJ2-3, with TRBD1 matching over 7 bases. Germline trimming cut 5 bases from V and 0 bases from J; bases unmatched to any gene: 11. Germline V gene data show CDR1 as LNHDA and CDR2 as SQIVND (reference sequence). The CDR3 sequence is 17 residues long. The CDR3 DNA is TGTGCCAGTAGTCCTAGACAGGGTTGGGGTAGCACAGATACGCAGTATTTT. Translated, it gives CASSPRQGWGSTDTQYF.

V is TRBV28 and J is TRBJ2-5; 9 nucleotides match TRBD2. Trimming at V came to 4 bases and at J to 5 bases, leaving 8 bases not matched to a gene. CDR3 size: 15 residues. The V gene's germline CDR1 is MDHEN and CDR2 SYDVKM. CDR3 nucleotides: TGTGCCAGCAGTTCTCTGGGACTAGCAGAGGAGACCCAGTACTTC. It translates to CASSSLGLAEETQYF.

The gene calls are TRBV29-1 and TRBJ2-3; D is perhaps TRBD2 (5 bases). The V end was cut by 3 bases, the J end by 0 bases, with 10 bases between. This CDR3 comprises 14 residues. Germline V gene lookup returns CDR1 SQVTM and CDR2 ANQGSEA. The CDR3 region has the DNA TGCAGCGTTGATCGAGCGGAAAGCACAGATACGCAGTATTTT. Translation gives CSVDRAESTDTQYF.

V usage is TRBV7-9 and J usage is TRBJ1-3, with unresolved D. The germline V gene has CDR1 SEHNR and CDR2 FQNEAQ (reference sequence). V was cut by 4 bases and J by 1 base, with 14 bases left in between. The CDR3 sequence is 16 residues long. The CDR3 sequence is CASSSRRAGSGNTIYF. The CDR3 nucleotides read TGTGCCAGCAGCTCCCGTCGGGCGGGGTCTGGAAACACCATATATTTT. Together with reference TRBV7-9 and TRBJ1-3, the CDR3 gives the full variable domain: DTGVSQNPRHKITKRGQNVTFRCDPISEHNRLYWYRQTLGQGPEFLTYFQNEAQLEKSRLLSDRFSAERPKGSFSTLEIQRTEQGDSAMYLCASSSRRAGSGNTIYFGEGSWLTVV.

This clone was counted a few times. The chain carries TRBV4-1 and TRBJ1-5; D not resolved. V was shortened by 0 bases and J by 4 bases, with 7 bases between the two germline ends. The CDR3 extends over 14 amino acids. The germline CDR1 and CDR2 sequences are MGHRA and YSYEKL. The DNA for the CDR3 is TGCGCCAGCAGCCAAGATAACAGTAATCAGCCCCAGCATTTT. Its protein is CASSQDNSNQPQHF.

CDR3 loop: CASSSSGSYEQYF. CDR3 sequence (DNA): TGTGCCAGCAGCTCCAGCGGCTCCTACGAGCAGTACTTC. The gene calls are TRBV7-9 and TRBJ2-7; a possible D gene is TRBD2 (5 bases). The CDR3 length is 13 residues. The V end lost 4 bases, the J end lost 0 bases, and 7 bases lay between the germline ends. Germline values: CDR1 SEHNR, CDR2 FQNEAQ (reference sequence).

The chain combines TRBV6-5 with TRBJ2-7; 7 bases line up with TRBD1. V lost 6 bases, J lost 5 bases, and 10 bases stayed unmatched. CDR3 length: 14 residues. The germline V gene has CDR1 MNHEY and CDR2 SVGAGI. CDR3 nucleotide sequence: TGTGCCAGCAGGACCGGGACAGTGGACAACGAGCAGTACTTC. Amino acids: CASRTGTVDNEQYF.

The chain uses TRBV11-2 and TRBJ2-1, with 9 positions matching TRBD2. V shed 2 bases and J 8 bases; nucleotides not matched to a gene: 13. The length of the CDR3 is 17 residues. Germline V gene lookup returns CDR1 SGHAT and CDR2 FQNNGV. The CDR3 nucleotides read TGTGCCAGCAGCTTAAGGGCTAGCGGGACGTTTTGGGATGAGCAGTTCTTC. This sequence encodes CASSLRASGTFWDEQFF.

The chain combines TRBV4-1 with TRBJ2-6, with TRBD2 matching over 9 bases. Germline values: CDR1 MGHRA, CDR2 YSYEKL. The V and J ends lost 1 base and 3 bases, in that order; junction bases with no gene match: 16. This CDR3 contains 21 residues. The CDR3 DNA follows: TGCGCCAGCAGCCAAGGCCTCCTACCGGGACTAGCCGCCCTTGGGGCCAACGTCCTGACTTTC. Amino acids: CASSQGLLPGLAALGANVLTF.

J is TRBJ2-7 and V is TRBV5-4, with D perhaps TRBD1 (6 bases). The V and J ends lost 2 bases and 5 bases respectively, with 17 bases between them. The germline gives CDR1 SGHNT, CDR2 YYREEE (reference sequence). The CDR3 consists of 15 residues. The CDR3 DNA reads TGTGCCAGCAGCTTAGCCAGGGGTTTTTCCCACGAGCAGTACTTC. It encodes CASSLARGFSHEQYF.

V is TRBV7-9 and J is TRBJ1-5, with 12 bases aligning to TRBD1. J gave up 2 bases and V 4 bases, and 6 bases lay outside the gene matches. Per germline, CDR1 SEHNR and CDR2 FQNEAQ (reference sequence). There are 17 residues in the CDR3. CDR3 sequence (DNA): TGTGCCAGCAGCTCGGGACAGGGGGCTCGAGGCAATCAGCCCCAGCATTTT. This codes for CASSSGQGARGNQPQHF.

The V gene is TRBV5-1, the J gene TRBJ2-3, with D maybe TRBD1 (6 bases). Germline V gene lookup returns CDR1 SGHRS and CDR2 YFSETQ. V lost 0 bases and J 2 bases, leaving 10 bases between the germline ends. This CDR3 region has 15 residues. CDR3 amino acids: CASSLGQGLTDTQYF. CDR3 in DNA: TGCGCCAGCAGCTTGGGGCAGGGGCTCACAGATACGCAGTATTTT.

The rearrangement links TRBV5-6 to TRBJ1-1, with TRBD1 identical over 9 bases. Per the germline V gene, CDR1 is SGHDT and CDR2 is YYEEEE. This CDR3 is 15 amino acids long. J was trimmed by 1 base and V by 0 bases; bases with no gene match: 1. The CDR3 sequence: CASSLVGQGNTEAFF. The CDR3, as DNA: TGTGCCAGCAGCTTGGTGGGACAGGGGAACACTGAAGCTTTCTTT.

A few counts support this clone. The chain combines TRBV11-1 with TRBJ2-7; D unclear. The germline V gene has CDR1 SGHAT and CDR2 FQDESV (reference sequence). The ends were cut back, 1 base at V and 7 bases at J, with 8 bases in the middle. The CDR3 runs to 12 residues. The CDR3 here is CASSLGPREQYF. The CDR3 region has the DNA TGTGCCAGCAGCTTAGGGCCTCGAGAGCAGTACTTC. The whole variable domain, remainder taken from reference TRBV11-1 and TRBJ2-7, is EAEVAQSPRYKITEKSQAVAFWCDPISGHATLYWYRQILGQGPELLVQFQDESVVDDSQLPKDRFSAERLKGVDSTLKIQPAELGDSAMYLCASSLGPREQYFGPGTRLTVT.

The chain joins TRBV4-1 to TRBJ1-2; TRBD1 agrees at 8 bases. Germline CDR1 MGHRA, CDR2 YSYEKL. Losses at the gene ends were 1 base for V and 2 bases for J; bases not matched to a gene: 0. The CDR3 length is 14 residues. CDR3 amino acids: CASSQGDRNYGYTF. CDR3 coding DNA: TGCGCCAGCAGCCAAGGGGACAGGAACTATGGCTACACCTTC.

The chain carries TRBV5-1 and TRBJ2-5, with D unclear. The end of the DNA fits TRBJ2-7 better, so the J call may be wrong. Germline V gives CDR1 SGHRS, CDR2 YFSETQ. The CDR3 spans 13 residues. The CDR3 bases are TGCGCCAGCAGCTTGGAGAGCTCCTACGAGCAGTACTTC. Amino acids: CASSLESSYEQYF.

This clone was counted a single time. V gene TRBV7-8 combines with J gene TRBJ2-7; 7 bases agree with TRBD2. Unmatched junction bases numbered 1, after V lost 5 bases and J lost 0 bases. Germline loops: CDR1 SGHVS, CDR2 FQNEAQ. The CDR3 length is 13 residues. CDR3: CASSRDYSYEQYF. CDR3 in DNA: TGTGCCAGCAGCCGGGACTACTCCTACGAGCAGTACTTC.

The V call is TRBV2, the J call TRBJ1-1; D is possibly TRBD1 (6 bases). The V end lost 4 bases, the J end lost 4 bases, and 16 bases lay between the germline ends. This CDR3 contains 15 residues. Germline lookup yields CDR1 SNHLY and CDR2 FYNNEI. The DNA for the CDR3 is TGTGCCAGCAGTGTATCACAGGGCCTTGGCACTGAAGCTTTCTTT. Its translation is CASSVSQGLGTEAFF.

The sample holds one count of this clone. This rearrangement joins TRBV25-1 to TRBJ1-4; 9 bases fit TRBD1. In germline, CDR1 is MGHDK, CDR2 SYGVNS. The CDR3 consists of 13 residues. Unmatched junction bases numbered 6, after V lost 6 bases and J lost 10 bases. The CDR3 nucleotides are TGTGCCAGCAGCCCGGGGACAGGGATAAAACTGTTTTTT. It is translated as CASSPGTGIKLFF.

This clone was counted a few times. V and J are TRBV2 and TRBJ2-7; D not certain. Between the trimmed V and J ends, which lost 4 bases and 3 bases, there was a span of 4 bases. Germline V gives CDR1 SNHLY, CDR2 FYNNEI. The CDR3 loop spans 11 amino acids. The CDR3 reads CASSGDYEQYF. The CDR3 DNA is TGTGCCAGCAGTGGAGACTACGAGCAGTACTTC.

CDR3 residues: CASSLGVTAGSMGETQYF. CDR3 nucleotides: TGCGCCAGCAGCTTGGGCGTAACGGCGGGATCTATGGGGGAGACCCAGTACTTC. This chain connects TRBV5-1 to TRBJ2-5; D might be TRBD2 (6 bases). The CDR3 has 18 residues. The V end lost 0 bases, the J end lost 5 bases, and 23 bases lay between the germline ends. CDR1 and CDR2 (germline): SGHRS, YFSETQ.

The chain is built from TRBV10-3 and TRBJ2-5, with 11 bases matching TRBD2. The CDR3 contains 14 residues. The V and J ends lost 3 bases and 4 bases, in that order; junction bases with no gene match: 1. Germline V CDR1 and CDR2: ENHRY, SYGVKD. This CDR3 reads CAISDTSGRETQYF. The DNA for the CDR3 is TGTGCCATCAGTGATACTAGCGGGAGAGAGACCCAGTACTTC.

This clone occurred a few times. This chain connects TRBV5-1 to TRBJ2-2; D uncertain. The CDR3 has 14 amino acids. Per the germline V gene, CDR1 is SGHRS and CDR2 is YFSETQ. V lost 0 bases to trimming and J lost 5 bases, with 8 bases between them. CDR3 in amino acids: CASSLAYQTGELFF. In DNA, the CDR3 is TGCGCCAGCAGCTTGGCTTATCAGACCGGGGAGCTGTTTTTT.

Here the CDR3 reads CASSLYRQGPYEQYF. CDR3 nucleotides: TGTGCCAGCAGCTTATACCGGCAGGGCCCCTACGAGCAGTACTTC. This chain links TRBV7-8 with TRBJ2-7, with a possible D match to TRBD1 (5 bases). Deletions cut 2 bases from V and 2 bases from J, with 13 bases between. CDR3 length equals 15 residues. From germline, CDR1 is SGHVS and CDR2 FQNEAQ.

The chain employs TRBV27 and TRBJ2-1; TRBD2 matches at 9 bases. The germline V gene has CDR1 MNHEY and CDR2 SMNVEV (reference sequence). The CDR3 has 16 amino acids. J gave up 1 base and V 6 bases, and 7 bases lay outside the gene matches. In nucleotides, the CDR3 is TGTGCCAGCAGATGCGTGCGGGAGGGGTCCTACAATGAGCAGTTCTTC. Amino acid sequence: CASRCVREGSYNEQFF.